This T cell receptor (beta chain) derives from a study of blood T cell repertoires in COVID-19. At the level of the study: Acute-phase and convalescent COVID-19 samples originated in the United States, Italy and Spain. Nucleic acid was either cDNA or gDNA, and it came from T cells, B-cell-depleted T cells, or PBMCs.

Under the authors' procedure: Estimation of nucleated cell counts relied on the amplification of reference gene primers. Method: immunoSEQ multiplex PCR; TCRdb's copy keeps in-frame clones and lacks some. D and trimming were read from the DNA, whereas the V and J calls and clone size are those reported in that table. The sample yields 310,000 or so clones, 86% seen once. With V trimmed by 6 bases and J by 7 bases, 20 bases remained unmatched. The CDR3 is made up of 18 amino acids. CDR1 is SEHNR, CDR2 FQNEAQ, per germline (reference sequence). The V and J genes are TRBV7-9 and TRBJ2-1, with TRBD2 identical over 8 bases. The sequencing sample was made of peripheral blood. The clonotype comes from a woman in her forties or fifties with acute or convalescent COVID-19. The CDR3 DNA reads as TGTGCCAGCAGTAAGGATAAAGCGGGAGAAAGGTTTTGGAATGAGCAGTTCTTC. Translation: CASSKDKAGERFWNEQFF.